This T cell receptor beta chain was identified in a study of human CD8 memory T cell subsets. Construction of TCR beta libraries was accomplished by means of UMI-labeled 5' RACE. TCRdb re-analyzed the 5' RACE reads; it lists each CDR3 protein once, without DNA. The table for this sample gives around 19,000 distinct CDR3 sequences. This TCR derives from a human donor in good health. The sequenced material came from CD8+ T cells from PBMCs.

The CDR3 protein is CASSTAASGRSSYNEQFF. The chain recombines TRBV5-1 with TRBJ2-1; the TCRdb call, TRBD2, lacks DNA for checking. Germline loops: CDR1 SGHRS, CDR2 YFSETQ. The CDR3 extends over 18 amino acids.